The text below deals with one TCR beta chain. Its antigen is unknown. Naive CD8 cells lacked CD45RO, underwent positive selection for CCR7 and left out terminally differentiated effector memory CD45RA+ cells. CDR1 LNHDA and CDR2 SQIVND come from the germline V gene (reference sequence). This CDR3 spans 16 amino acids. V gave up 3 bases and J gave up 2 bases; unmatched junction bases: 8. This entry comes from a study of shared clonotypes between healthy human individuals. Across the study: The people who gave samples were two women and a few men aged 18 to 49. A donor's plate count was three for CD4 naive and three for CD4 memory; CD8 naive had two and CD8 memory one. General study results and limits: Sequencing depth was expected to affect clonotype sharing among donors. When compared with the clonotypes that were shared by all four sorted-subset donors, the non-shared clonotypes turned out to have lower generation probabilities.

The table came from immunoSEQ multiplex PCR; TCRdb's copy has only in-frame clones and leaves some out. The sample lists about 820,000 clones; 90% to 95% were seen once. The source of this sequence is a man aged 30 to 45 in good health. This rearrangement joins TRBV19 to TRBJ2-5; 8 bases are a match to TRBD1. Source material: naive CD8+ T cells sorted from blood. The CDR3 DNA sequence: TGTGCCAGTAGTATCGAGGGATGGACAGGGCAAGAGACCCAGTACTTC. Residues: CASSIEGWTGQETQYF.